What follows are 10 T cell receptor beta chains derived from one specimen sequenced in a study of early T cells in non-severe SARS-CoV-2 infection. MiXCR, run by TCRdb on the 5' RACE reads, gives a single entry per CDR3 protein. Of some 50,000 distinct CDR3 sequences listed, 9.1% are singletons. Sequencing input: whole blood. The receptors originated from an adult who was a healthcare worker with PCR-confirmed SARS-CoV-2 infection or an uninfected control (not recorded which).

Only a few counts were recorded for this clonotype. The CDR3 region has the DNA TGTGCCAGCACCTCCCCCCGACTAGCGAATGAGCAGTTCTTC. Protein sequence: CASTSPRLANEQFF. The rearrangement links TRBV6-2 or TRBV6-3 to TRBJ2-1; TRBD2 agrees at 8 bases. The CDR3 has 14 amino acids. The V gene end was trimmed by 7 bases and the J gene end by 7 bases; junction bases not matched to a gene: 9. Per the germline V gene, CDR1 is MNHEY and CDR2 is SVGEGT.

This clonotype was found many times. The DNA of the CDR3 is TGTGCCACCAGCACCCCCCAGTCCTACGAGCAGTACTTC. Its protein product is CATSTPQSYEQYF. The chain links TRBV15 to TRBJ2-7; D is unclear. Germline assignment: CDR1 LNHNV and CDR2 YYDKDF (reference sequence). The germline V and J ends were trimmed by 4 bases and 1 base, with 8 bases remaining between them. The CDR3 is 13 residues long.

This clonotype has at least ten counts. The CDR3 coding sequence is TGCGCCAGCAGCTCGACCGGTGTGGGCACTGAAGCTTTCTTT. It codes for CASSSTGVGTEAFF. This chain joins TRBV5-1 and TRBJ1-1; no clear D. This CDR3 contains 14 residues. The germline V gene has CDR1 SGHRS and CDR2 YFSETQ. The V and J ends lost 3 bases and 4 bases respectively, with 13 bases between them.

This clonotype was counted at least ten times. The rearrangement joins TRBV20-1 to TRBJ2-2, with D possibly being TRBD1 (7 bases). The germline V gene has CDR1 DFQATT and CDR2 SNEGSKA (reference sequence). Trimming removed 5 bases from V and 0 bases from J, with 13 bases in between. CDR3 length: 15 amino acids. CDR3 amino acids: CSAQGGGANTGELFF. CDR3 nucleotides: TGCAGTGCTCAGGGGGGCGGCGCGAACACCGGGGAGCTGTTTTTT.

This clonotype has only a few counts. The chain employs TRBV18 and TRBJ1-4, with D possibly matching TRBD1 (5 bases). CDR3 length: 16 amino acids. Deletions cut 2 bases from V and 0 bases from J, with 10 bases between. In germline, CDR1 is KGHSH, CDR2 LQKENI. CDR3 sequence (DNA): TGTGCCAGCTCACCAGGGACGGGCGCAACTAATGAAAAACTGTTTTTT. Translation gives CASSPGTGATNEKLFF. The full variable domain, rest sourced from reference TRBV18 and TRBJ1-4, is NAGVMQNPRHLVRRRGQEARLRCSPMKGHSHVYWYRQLPEEGLKFMVYLQKENIIDESGMPKERFSAEFPKEGPSILRIQQVVRGDSAAYFCASSPGTGATNEKLFFGSGTQLSVL.

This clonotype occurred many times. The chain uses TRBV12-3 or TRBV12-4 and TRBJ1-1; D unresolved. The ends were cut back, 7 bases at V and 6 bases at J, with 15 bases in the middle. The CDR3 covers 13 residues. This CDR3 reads CASTSGEAAEAFF. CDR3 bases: TGTGCCAGCACCTCCGGTGAGGCCGCTGAAGCTTTCTTT.

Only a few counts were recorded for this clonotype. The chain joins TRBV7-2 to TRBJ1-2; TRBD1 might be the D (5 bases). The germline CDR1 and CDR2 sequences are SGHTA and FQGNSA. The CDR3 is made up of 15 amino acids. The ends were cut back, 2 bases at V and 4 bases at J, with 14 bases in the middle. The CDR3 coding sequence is TGTGCCAGCAGCTTAATGAGGGGAACATCCTATGGCTACACCTTC. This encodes CASSLMRGTSYGYTF.

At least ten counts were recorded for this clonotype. CDR3 DNA: TGTGCCAGCAGCCCTGGGGTAAAACTGTTTTTT. This gives the protein CASSPGVKLFF. The chain joins TRBV7-2 to TRBJ1-4; D is unclear. CDR1 SGHTA and CDR2 FQGNSA come from the germline V gene. The CDR3 totals 11 residues. V was clipped by 5 bases and J by 10 bases, with 8 bases between them.

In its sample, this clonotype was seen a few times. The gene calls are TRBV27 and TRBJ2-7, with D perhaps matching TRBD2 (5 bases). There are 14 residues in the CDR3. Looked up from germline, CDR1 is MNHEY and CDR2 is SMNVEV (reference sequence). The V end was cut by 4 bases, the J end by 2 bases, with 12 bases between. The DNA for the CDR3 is TGTGCCAGCAGTTCTGGGCGGGTGCCCTACGAGCAGTACTTC. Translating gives CASSSGRVPYEQYF.

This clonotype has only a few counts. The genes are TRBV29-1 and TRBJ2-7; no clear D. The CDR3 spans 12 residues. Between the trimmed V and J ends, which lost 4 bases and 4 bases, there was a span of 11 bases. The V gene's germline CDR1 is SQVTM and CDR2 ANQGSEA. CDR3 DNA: TGCAGCGTTGTCTCGTGGCAGTACGAGCAGTACTTC. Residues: CSVVSWQYEQYF.